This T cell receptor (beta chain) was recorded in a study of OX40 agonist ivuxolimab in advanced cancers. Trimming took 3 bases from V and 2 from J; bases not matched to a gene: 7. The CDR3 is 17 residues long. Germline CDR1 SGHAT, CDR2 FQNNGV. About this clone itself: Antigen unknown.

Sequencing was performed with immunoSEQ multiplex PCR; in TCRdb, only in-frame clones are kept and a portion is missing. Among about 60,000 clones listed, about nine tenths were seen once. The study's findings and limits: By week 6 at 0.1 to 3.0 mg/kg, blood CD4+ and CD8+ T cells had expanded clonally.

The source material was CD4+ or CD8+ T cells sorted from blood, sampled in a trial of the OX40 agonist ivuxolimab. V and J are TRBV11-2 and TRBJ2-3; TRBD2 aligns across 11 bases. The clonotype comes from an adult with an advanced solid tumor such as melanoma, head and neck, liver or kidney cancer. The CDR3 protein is CASSFLQGLADTDTQYF. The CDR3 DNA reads TGTGCCAGCAGCTTCCTTCAGGGACTAGCGGACACAGATACGCAGTATTTT.